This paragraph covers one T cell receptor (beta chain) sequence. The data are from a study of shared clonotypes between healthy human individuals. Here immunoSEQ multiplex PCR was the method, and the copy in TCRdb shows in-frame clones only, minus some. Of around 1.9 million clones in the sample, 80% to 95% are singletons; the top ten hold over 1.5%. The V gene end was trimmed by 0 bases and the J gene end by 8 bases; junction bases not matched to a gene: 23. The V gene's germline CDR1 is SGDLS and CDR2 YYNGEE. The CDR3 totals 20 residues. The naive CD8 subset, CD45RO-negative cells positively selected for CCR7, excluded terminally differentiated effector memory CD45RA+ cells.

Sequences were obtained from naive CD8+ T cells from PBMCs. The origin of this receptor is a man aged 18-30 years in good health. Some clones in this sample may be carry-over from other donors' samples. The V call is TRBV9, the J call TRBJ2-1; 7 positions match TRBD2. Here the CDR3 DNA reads TGTGCCAGCAGCGTAGATTGGGCCAGCGGGACCCCTTCACAGGCCGATGAGCAGTTCTTC. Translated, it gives CASSVDWASGTPSQADEQFF.